This T cell receptor (beta chain) was recovered during a study of identical twins. TCRdb re-called the 5' RACE reads through MiXCR, storing one row per CDR3 protein. The sample has 500,000 to 550,000 distinct CDR3 sequences, around 24% seen once. With respect to this clonotype: Its antigen is currently unknown.

The CDR3 loop spans 16 amino acids. CDR1 and CDR2 from the germline V gene are SGHTA and FQGNSA. Trimming took 1 base from V and 5 from J; bases not matched to a gene: 10. Study conclusions and caveats: Within monozygotic twins, out-of-frame TCR alpha sharing was underestimated by the models. Cord blood beta clonotypes that were abundant carried fewer insertions, and memory repertoires showed no such trend.

Separately, the same data were catalogued under a study of yellow fever vaccine responses in identical twins. According to that study: Reportedly, the T cell response mounted by twins to vaccine seemed partly convergent, partly personalized.

This TCR came from a woman in her late teens or twenties in good health. Sequencing used CD4+ T cells sorted from blood. V and J are TRBV7-2 and TRBJ2-5; 7 bases are a match to TRBD2. The CDR3 nucleotides are TGTGCCAGCAGCTTAGAGGGTAATTTACTAGCGGAGACCCAGTACTTC. It yields the protein CASSLEGNLLAETQYF.